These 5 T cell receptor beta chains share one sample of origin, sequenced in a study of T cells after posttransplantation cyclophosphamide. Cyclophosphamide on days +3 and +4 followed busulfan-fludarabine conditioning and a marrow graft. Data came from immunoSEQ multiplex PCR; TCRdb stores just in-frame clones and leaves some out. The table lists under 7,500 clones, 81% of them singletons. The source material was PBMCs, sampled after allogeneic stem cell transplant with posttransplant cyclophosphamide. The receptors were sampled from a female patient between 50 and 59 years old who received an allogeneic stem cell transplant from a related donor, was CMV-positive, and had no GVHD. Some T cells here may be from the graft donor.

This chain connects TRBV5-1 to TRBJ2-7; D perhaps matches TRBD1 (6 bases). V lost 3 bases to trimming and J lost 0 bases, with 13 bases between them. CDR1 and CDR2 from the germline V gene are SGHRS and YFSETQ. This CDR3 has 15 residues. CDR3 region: CASSSLDSTSYEQYF. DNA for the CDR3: TGCGCCAGCAGCTCCCTGGACAGTACCTCCTACGAGCAGTACTTC.

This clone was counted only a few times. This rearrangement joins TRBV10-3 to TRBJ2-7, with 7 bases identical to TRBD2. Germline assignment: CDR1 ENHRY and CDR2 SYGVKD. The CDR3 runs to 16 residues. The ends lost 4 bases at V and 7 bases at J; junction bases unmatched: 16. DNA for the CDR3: TGTGCCATCAGTGGCTTCCCGGGGAGGGCCGGGGGGGAGCAGTACTTC. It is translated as CAISGFPGRAGGEQYF.

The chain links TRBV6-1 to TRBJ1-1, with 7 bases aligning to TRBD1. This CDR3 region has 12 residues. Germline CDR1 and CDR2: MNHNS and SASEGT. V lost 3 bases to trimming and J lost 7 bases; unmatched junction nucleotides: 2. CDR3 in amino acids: CASSETGLEAFF. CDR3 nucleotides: TGTGCCAGCAGTGAGACAGGGCTTGAAGCTTTCTTT.

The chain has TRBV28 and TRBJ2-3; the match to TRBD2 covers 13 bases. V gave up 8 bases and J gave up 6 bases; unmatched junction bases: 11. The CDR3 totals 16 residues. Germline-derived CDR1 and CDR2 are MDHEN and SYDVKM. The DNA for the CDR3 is TGTGCCAGCGATGCCCGGGGGACTAGCGGGAAGGATACGCAGTATTTT. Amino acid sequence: CASDARGTSGKDTQYF.

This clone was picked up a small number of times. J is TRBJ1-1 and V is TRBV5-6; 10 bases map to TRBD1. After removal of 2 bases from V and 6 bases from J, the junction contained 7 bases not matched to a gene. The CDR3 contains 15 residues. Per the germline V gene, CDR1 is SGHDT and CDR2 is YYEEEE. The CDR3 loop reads CASSLTGTGESEAFF. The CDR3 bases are TGTGCCAGCAGCTTAACCGGGACAGGGGAATCTGAAGCTTTCTTT.